A single sample gave rise to the 29 T cell receptor beta chains below, sequenced in a study of blood T cell repertoires in COVID-19. Sequenced by immunoSEQ multiplex PCR; TCRdb stores in-frame clones only, minus some. In the table there are about 430,000 clones, 88% of which are singletons. Sequencing was carried out using PBMCs or T cells enriched from blood (not recorded which). These receptor sequences come from a woman aged 18-29 years who had been exposed to COVID-19.

As to this clone: Other DNA sequences in the sample encode the same CDR3. The rearrangement joins TRBV12-3 or TRBV12-4 to TRBJ1-2; TRBD1 matches 9 bases. The CDR3 is 13 residues long. The V and J ends lost 4 bases and 8 bases, in that order; junction bases with no gene match: 5. The CDR3 is CASSSGQGNGYTF. DNA of the CDR3: TGTGCCAGCAGTTCGGGACAGGGAAACGGCTACACCTTC.

The V and J genes are TRBV24-1 and TRBJ2-1; 13 bases are shared with TRBD2. CDR1 is KGHDR, CDR2 SFDVKD, per germline. Unmatched junction bases numbered 2, after V lost 1 base and J lost 6 bases. The CDR3 runs to 16 residues. CDR3 residues: CATSDFTSGRANEQFF. For the CDR3, the DNA is TGTGCCACCAGTGATTTCACTAGCGGGAGGGCCAATGAGCAGTTCTTC.

The chain joins TRBV24-1 to TRBJ2-7, with 12 positions matching TRBD1. The J segment lost 5 bases and the V segment lost 3 bases, leaving 4 bases of the junction unmatched. Germline assignment: CDR1 KGHDR and CDR2 SFDVKD. This CDR3 contains 15 residues. The CDR3 bases are TGTGCCACCAGTGATAGGGGACAGGGGGCCCACGAGCAGTACTTC. Amino acid sequence: CATSDRGQGAHEQYF.

The CDR3 DNA sequence: TGTGCCAGCAGCATAGAACAGGGGTTTCGTGGCTACACCTTC. Translated: CASSIEQGFRGYTF. The V gene is TRBV5-6, the J gene TRBJ1-2, with 7 bases matching TRBD1. CDR1 SGHDT and CDR2 YYEEEE come from the germline V gene. This CDR3 is 14 amino acids long. J gave up 7 bases and V 4 bases, and 10 bases lay outside the gene matches.

The chain combines TRBV7-2 with TRBJ2-1, with 8 bases identical to TRBD2. Germline V lookup: CDR1 SGHTA, CDR2 FQGNSA. With V trimmed by 5 bases and J by 5 bases, 5 bases remained unmatched. This CDR3 comprises 14 residues. CDR3 amino acids: CASSKSGGHNEQFF. The CDR3 DNA sequence: TGTGCCAGCAGCAAGAGCGGGGGACACAATGAGCAGTTCTTC.

The rearrangement joins TRBV28 to TRBJ2-7; D possibly corresponds to TRBD2 (5 bases). V was pared by 7 bases and J by 5 bases, with 15 bases between. This CDR3 spans 13 amino acids. Germline CDR1 MDHEN, CDR2 SYDVKM. CDR3 DNA sequence: TGTGCCAGCACGCGAGGGCGGCAAAACGAGCAGTACTTC. The encoded protein is CASTRGRQNEQYF. The full variable domain, rest sourced from reference TRBV28 and TRBJ2-7, is DVKVTQSSRYLVKRTGEKVFLECVQDMDHENMFWYRQDPGLGLRLIYFSYDVKMKEKGDIPEGYSVSREKKERFSLILESASTNQTSMYLCASTRGRQNEQYFGPGTRLTVT.

This chain links TRBV29-1 with TRBJ1-2, with 8 bases fitting TRBD1. This CDR3 is built from 13 residues. Germline assignment: CDR1 SQVTM and CDR2 ANQGSEA. The V and J ends lost 7 bases and 4 bases, in that order; junction bases with no gene match: 8. This chain's CDR3 is CSDDGDRIYGYTF. The CDR3 DNA is TGCAGCGACGACGGGGACAGGATCTATGGCTACACCTTC. Full variable domain (missing parts from reference TRBV29-1 and TRBJ1-2): SAVISQKPSRDICQRGTSLTIQCQVDSQVTMMFWYRQQPGQSLTLIATANQGSEATYESGFVIDKFPISRPNLTFSTLTVSNMSPEDSSIYLCSDDGDRIYGYTFGSGTRLTVV.

The chain has TRBV12-3 or TRBV12-4 and TRBJ1-4; 7 bases map to TRBD1. The CDR3 runs to 11 residues. Trimming took 4 bases from V and 14 from J; bases not matched to a gene: 4. For the CDR3, the DNA is TGTGCCAGCAGTTCGACGGACAGGCTGTTTTTT. As protein: CASSSTDRLFF.

The DNA of the CDR3 is TGTGCCAGCAGCTTAGAAGCTCGGGTTGGCTACACCTTC. As protein: CASSLEARVGYTF. This rearrangement joins TRBV7-9 to TRBJ1-2; D unresolved. V was cut by 1 base and J by 7 bases, with 10 bases left in between. The CDR3 sequence is 13 residues long. CDR1 is SEHNR, CDR2 FQNEAQ, per germline (reference sequence).

The V call is TRBV12-3 or TRBV12-4, the J call TRBJ2-2, with 8 bases that match TRBD1. CDR3 length: 13 amino acids. V was pared by 6 bases and J by 7 bases, with 4 bases of the junction left unmatched. CDR3 nucleotide sequence: TGTGCCAGCAGCCAGGGGGCTGTCGGGGAGCTGTTTTTT. Translated, it gives CASSQGAVGELFF.

V is TRBV3-1 (or the pseudogene TRBV3-2) and J is TRBJ1-2, with D tentatively TRBD1 (5 bases). The CDR3 runs 16 residues. V gave up 5 bases and J gave up 6 bases, with 22 bases separating them. Germline CDR1 LGHDT, CDR2 YNNKEL (reference sequence). The CDR3 spells CASSIKVGRGTNGYTF. The CDR3 DNA sequence: TGTGCCAGCAGCATCAAAGTAGGGAGGGGTACGAATGGCTACACCTTC.

The chain carries TRBV3-1 (or the pseudogene TRBV3-2) and TRBJ1-1, with 9 bases lining up with TRBD1. V gave up 4 bases and J gave up 2 bases; unmatched junction bases: 5. The CDR3 runs to 15 residues. Germline V gene lookup returns CDR1 LGHDT and CDR2 YNNKEL (reference sequence). The CDR3: CASSPTGGGNTEAFF. As DNA, the CDR3 is TGTGCCAGCAGCCCCACAGGGGGCGGAAACACTGAAGCTTTCTTT.

This rearrangement joins TRBV13 to TRBJ1-6; TRBD1 agrees at 9 bases. The V and J ends lost 5 bases and 12 bases, in that order; junction bases with no gene match: 11. The CDR3 is made up of 15 amino acids. The germline V gene encodes CDR1 PRHDT and CDR2 FYEKMQ (reference sequence). The CDR3 DNA follows: TGTGCCAGCAGCGCCCGGGACAGGGATGTTAGACCCCTCCACTTT. Its protein is CASSARDRDVRPLHF.

The chain links TRBV5-6 to TRBJ2-7; perhaps TRBD1 as D (6 bases). The CDR3 has 13 amino acids. Germline lookup yields CDR1 SGHDT and CDR2 YYEEEE. V lost 2 bases and J 7 bases, leaving 13 bases between the germline ends. The CDR3 loop is CASSFGTPKEQYF. DNA for the CDR3: TGTGCCAGCAGCTTCGGGACACCGAAGGAGCAGTACTTC.

CDR3 nucleotides: TGTGCCAGCAGTCCCGGGATTACCTACGAGCAGTACTTC. This gives the protein CASSPGITYEQYF. The chain links TRBV27 to TRBJ2-7; weak D call: TRBD2 (5 bases). The V end lost 5 bases, the J end lost 2 bases, and 10 bases lay between the germline ends. Germline CDR1 reads MNHEY; CDR2 reads SMNVEV (reference sequence). The CDR3 sequence is 13 residues long.

The chain recombines TRBV24-1 with TRBJ2-5; D possibly corresponds to TRBD1 (6 bases). Germline V CDR1 and CDR2: KGHDR, SFDVKD. This CDR3 region has 14 residues. V shed 3 bases and J shed 1 base, with 8 bases lying between them. CDR3 in amino acids: CATSDVQGQETQYF. The CDR3 DNA reads as TGTGCCACCAGTGATGTACAGGGCCAAGAGACCCAGTACTTC.

The genes are TRBV4-2 and TRBJ1-1; maybe TRBD1 (6 bases). Trimming took 6 bases from V and 4 from J, leaving 12 bases between them. The CDR3 has 13 residues. The germline gives CDR1 LGHNA, CDR2 YNFKEQ. The CDR3 coding sequence is TGTGCCAGCAGGGAGGGGGGGACCACTGAAGCTTTCTTT. As protein: CASREGGTTEAFF.

The V call is TRBV6-5, the J call TRBJ1-4; 10 bases line up with TRBD1. The CDR3 has 15 residues. The trim removed 7 bases at V and 9 bases at J, leaving 11 bases unmatched. Germline loops: CDR1 MNHEY, CDR2 SVGAGI. Written as DNA, the CDR3 is TGTGCCAGCACCGAGGGGGGGACAGGGGCTCAAAAACTGTTTTTT. Translated, it gives CASTEGGTGAQKLFF.

CDR3 sequence (DNA): TGTGCCAGCAGCCCCAGGGGCTCTGGGGACACCATATATTTT. Amino acid sequence: CASSPRGSGDTIYF. The J gene is TRBJ1-3, the V gene TRBV11-2, with a possible D match to TRBD1 (6 bases). The CDR3 spans 14 residues. Germline V gene lookup returns CDR1 SGHAT and CDR2 FQNNGV. V was shortened by 5 bases and J by 8 bases, with 16 bases between the two germline ends. Supplemented by reference TRBV11-2 and TRBJ1-3, the full variable domain reads EAGVAQSPRYKIIEKRQSVAFWCNPISGHATLYWYQQILGQGPKLLIQFQNNGVVDDSQLPKDRFSAERLKGVDSTLKIQPAKLEDSAVYLCASSPRGSGDTIYFGEGSWLTVV.

The genes are TRBV19 and TRBJ1-5, with a possible D match to TRBD1 (5 bases). The CDR3 runs 15 residues. Germline assignment: CDR1 LNHDA and CDR2 SQIVND (reference sequence). The germline V and J ends were trimmed by 7 bases and 3 bases, with 16 bases remaining between them. The CDR3 here is CASTVFGGTNQPQHF. The CDR3 region has the DNA TGTGCCAGTACTGTGTTCGGGGGAACCAATCAGCCCCAGCATTTT.

In its sample, this clone was seen once. V and J are TRBV11-2 and TRBJ1-6; D gene uncertain. The V end was cut by 4 bases, the J end by 10 bases, with 17 bases between. The CDR3 loop spans 15 amino acids. The V gene's germline CDR1 is SGHAT and CDR2 FQNNGV. The CDR3 DNA reads as TGTGCCAGCAGCTCTTTACTAGGACCCGTGTCACCCCTCCACTTT. Its translation is CASSSLLGPVSPLHF.

V usage is TRBV12-3 or TRBV12-4 and J usage is TRBJ1-2, with TRBD1 matching 11 bases. The CDR3 runs to 13 residues. V lost 8 bases to trimming and J lost 8 bases; unmatched junction nucleotides: 7. In DNA form, the CDR3 reads TGTGCCAGCGGGACAGGGGGGAATGAGGGCTACACCTTC. This gives the protein CASGTGGNEGYTF.

The chain combines TRBV6-5 with TRBJ1-2, with 8 bases aligning to TRBD1. V shed 5 bases and J 6 bases; nucleotides not matched to a gene: 8. Germline-derived CDR1 and CDR2 are MNHEY and SVGAGI. CDR3 length equals 14 residues. CDR3 sequence: CASSRTGGENGYTF. CDR3 in DNA: TGTGCCAGCAGTCGTACAGGGGGTGAGAATGGCTACACCTTC.

The V gene is TRBV6-5, the J gene TRBJ2-5, with 7 bases identical to TRBD2. The CDR3 runs to 13 residues. Germline V gives CDR1 MNHEY, CDR2 SVGAGI. J was trimmed by 4 bases and V by 6 bases; bases with no gene match: 5. The CDR3 DNA is TGTGCCAGCAGGAGTAGCGGGTTAGAGACCCAGTACTTC. This codes for CASRSSGLETQYF.

This rearrangement joins TRBV5-4 to TRBJ2-3; TRBD2 matches 8 bases. The CDR3 has 16 amino acids. Germline loops: CDR1 SGHNT, CDR2 YYREEE (reference sequence). V shed 3 bases and J 4 bases; nucleotides not matched to a gene: 10. The CDR3 is CASSSTVGLAADTQYF. The CDR3, as DNA: TGTGCCAGCAGCTCCACCGTTGGACTAGCCGCAGATACGCAGTATTTT.

This clone was found a few times. The J gene is TRBJ2-1, the V gene TRBV7-2, with TRBD2 matching 12 bases. The V and J ends lost 2 bases and 1 base, in that order; junction bases with no gene match: 9. This CDR3 is 19 amino acids long. Germline values: CDR1 SGHTA, CDR2 FQGNSA. The CDR3 here is CASSLYRASGRGSYNEQFF. The DNA for the CDR3 is TGTGCCAGCAGCTTATACCGGGCTAGCGGGAGGGGATCCTACAATGAGCAGTTCTTC.

J is TRBJ2-5 and V is TRBV6-5, with TRBD1 matching 9 bases. V trimming: 7 bases; J trimming: 5 bases; junction bases outside the gene matches: 8. The CDR3 consists of 14 residues. Germline CDR1 and CDR2: MNHEY and SVGAGI. CDR3 region: CASILQGALETQYF. Written as DNA, the CDR3 is TGTGCCAGCATCTTACAGGGGGCGTTGGAGACCCAGTACTTC.

The chain carries TRBV14 and TRBJ2-2; 7 bases fit TRBD2. In germline, CDR1 is SGHDN, CDR2 FVKESK. Trimming at V came to 4 bases and at J to 9 bases, leaving 17 bases not matched to a gene. This CDR3 region has 17 residues. CDR3 residues: CASSRISTRVGGWELFF. The CDR3 DNA is TGTGCCAGCAGCCGCATTTCCACCCGCGTGGGAGGGTGGGAGCTGTTTTTT.

The gene calls are TRBV4-3 and TRBJ2-1; possible D gene TRBD2, 5 bases. V was cut by 1 base and J by 15 bases, with 16 bases left in between. The CDR3 length is 13 residues. Germline V gene data show CDR1 as LGHNA and CDR2 as YSLEER. The CDR3: CASSQGRQILPFF. In DNA form, the CDR3 reads TGCGCCAGCAGCCAAGGGAGGCAAATTTTGCCGTTCTTC.